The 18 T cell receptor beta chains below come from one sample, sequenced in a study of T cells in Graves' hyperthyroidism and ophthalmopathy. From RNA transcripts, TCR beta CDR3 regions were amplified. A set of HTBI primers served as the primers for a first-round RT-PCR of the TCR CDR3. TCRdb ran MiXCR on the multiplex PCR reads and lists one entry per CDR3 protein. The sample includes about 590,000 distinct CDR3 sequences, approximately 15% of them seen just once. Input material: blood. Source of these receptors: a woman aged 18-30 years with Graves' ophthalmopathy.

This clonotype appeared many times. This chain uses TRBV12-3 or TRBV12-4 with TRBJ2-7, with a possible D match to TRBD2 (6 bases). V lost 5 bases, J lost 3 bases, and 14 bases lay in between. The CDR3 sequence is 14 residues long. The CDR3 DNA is TGTGCCAGCAGTATTAGCGGAAGGGACTACGAGCAGTACTTC. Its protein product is CASSISGRDYEQYF.

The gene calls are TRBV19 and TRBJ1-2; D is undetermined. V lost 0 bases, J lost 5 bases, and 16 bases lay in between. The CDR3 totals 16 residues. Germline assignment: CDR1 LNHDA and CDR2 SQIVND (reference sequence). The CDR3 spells CASSIDLSGRLYGYTF. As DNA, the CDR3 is TGTGCCAGTAGTATAGATCTATCGGGCAGACTTTATGGCTACACCTTC.

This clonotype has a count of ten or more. In DNA form, the CDR3 reads TGTGCCAGCAGCTCGGGACTAGCGGTTCAGTACTTC. This translates into CASSSGLAVQYF. The gene calls are TRBV11-3 and TRBJ2-4, with 11 bases identical to TRBD2. Unmatched junction bases numbered 1, after V lost 4 bases and J lost 11 bases. The CDR3 contains 12 residues. Looked up from germline, CDR1 is SGHNT and CDR2 is YENEEA.

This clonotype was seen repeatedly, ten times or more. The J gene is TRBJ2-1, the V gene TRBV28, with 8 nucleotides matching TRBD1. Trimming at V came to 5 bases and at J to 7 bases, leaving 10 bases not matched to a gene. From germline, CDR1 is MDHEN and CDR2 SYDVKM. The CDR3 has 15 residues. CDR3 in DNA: TGTGCCAGCAGTCCGACAGGGGTTTTTGAAAATGAGCAGTTCTTC. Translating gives CASSPTGVFENEQFF.

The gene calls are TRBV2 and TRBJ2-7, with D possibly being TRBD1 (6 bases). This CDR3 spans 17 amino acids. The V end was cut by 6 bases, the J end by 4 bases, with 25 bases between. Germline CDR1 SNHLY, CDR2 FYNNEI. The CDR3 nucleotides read TGTGCCAGCAGCAAAGAAGGGACACCGTCCGGCTTTTACGAGCAGTACTTC. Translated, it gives CASSKEGTPSGFYEQYF.

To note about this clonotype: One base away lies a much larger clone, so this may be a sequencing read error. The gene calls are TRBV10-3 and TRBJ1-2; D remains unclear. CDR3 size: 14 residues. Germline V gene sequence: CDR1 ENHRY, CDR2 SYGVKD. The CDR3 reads CAISEYEANYGNTF. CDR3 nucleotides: TGTGCCATCAGTGAGTACGAGGCTAACTATGGCAACACCTTC.

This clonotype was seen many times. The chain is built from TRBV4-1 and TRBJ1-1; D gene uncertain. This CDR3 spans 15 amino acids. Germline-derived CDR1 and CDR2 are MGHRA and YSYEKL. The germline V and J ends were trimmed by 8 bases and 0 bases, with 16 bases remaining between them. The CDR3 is CASGPGIFMNTEAFF. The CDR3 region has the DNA TGCGCCAGCGGACCGGGGATCTTCATGAACACTGAAGCTTTCTTT.

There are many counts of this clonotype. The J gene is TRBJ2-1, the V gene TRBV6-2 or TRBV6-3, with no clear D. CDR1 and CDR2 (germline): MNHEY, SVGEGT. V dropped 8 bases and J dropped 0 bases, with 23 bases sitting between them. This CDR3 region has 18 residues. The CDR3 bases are TGTGCCAGCGAAAACCCTCGCAGGCGGCCACGCTCCTACAATGAGCAGTTCTTC. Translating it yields CASENPRRRPRSYNEQFF.

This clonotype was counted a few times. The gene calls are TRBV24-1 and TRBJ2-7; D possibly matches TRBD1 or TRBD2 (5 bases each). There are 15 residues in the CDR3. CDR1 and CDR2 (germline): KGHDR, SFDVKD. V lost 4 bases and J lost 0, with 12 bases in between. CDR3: CATSESGTLSYEQYF. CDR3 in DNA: TGTGCCACCAGTGAATCCGGGACCCTCTCCTACGAGCAGTACTTC.

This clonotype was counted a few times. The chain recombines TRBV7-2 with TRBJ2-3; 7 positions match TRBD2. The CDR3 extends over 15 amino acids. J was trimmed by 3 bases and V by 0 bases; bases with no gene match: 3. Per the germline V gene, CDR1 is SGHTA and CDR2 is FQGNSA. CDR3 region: CASSLASSGTDTQYF. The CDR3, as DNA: TGTGCCAGCAGCTTAGCGTCTAGCGGAACAGATACGCAGTATTTT.

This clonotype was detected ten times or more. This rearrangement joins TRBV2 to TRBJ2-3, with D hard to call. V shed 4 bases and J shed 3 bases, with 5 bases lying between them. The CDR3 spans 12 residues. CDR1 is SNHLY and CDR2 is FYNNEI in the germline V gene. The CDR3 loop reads CASSVGTDTQYF. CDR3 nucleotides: TGTGCCAGCAGTGTGGGGACAGATACGCAGTATTTT.

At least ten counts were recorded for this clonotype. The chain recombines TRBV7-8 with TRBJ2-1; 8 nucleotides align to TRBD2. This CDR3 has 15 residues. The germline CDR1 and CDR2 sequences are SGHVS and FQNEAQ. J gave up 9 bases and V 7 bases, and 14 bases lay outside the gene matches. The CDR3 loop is CASTPWREDGSEQFF. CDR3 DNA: TGTGCCAGCACCCCTTGGCGGGAGGACGGTTCTGAGCAGTTCTTC.

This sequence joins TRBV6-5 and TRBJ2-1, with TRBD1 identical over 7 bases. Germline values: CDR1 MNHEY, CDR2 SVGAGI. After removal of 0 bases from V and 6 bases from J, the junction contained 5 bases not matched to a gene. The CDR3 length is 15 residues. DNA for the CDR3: TGTGCCAGCAGTTACTCGAGGACAGGCACCAATGAGCAGTTCTTC. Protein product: CASSYSRTGTNEQFF.

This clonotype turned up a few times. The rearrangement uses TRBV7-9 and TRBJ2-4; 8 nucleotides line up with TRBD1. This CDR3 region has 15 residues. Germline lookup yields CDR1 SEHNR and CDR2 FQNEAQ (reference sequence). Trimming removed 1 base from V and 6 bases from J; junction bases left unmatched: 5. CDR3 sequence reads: CASSLGRGLGNIQYF. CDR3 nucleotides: TGTGCCAGCAGCTTAGGCAGGGGGCTGGGAAACATTCAGTACTTC. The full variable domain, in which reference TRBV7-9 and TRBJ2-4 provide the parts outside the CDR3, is DTGVSQNPRHKITKRGQNVTFRCDPISEHNRLYWYRQTLGQGPEFLTYFQNEAQLEKSRLLSDRFSAERPKGSFSTLEIQRTEQGDSAMYLCASSLGRGLGNIQYFGAGTRLSVL.

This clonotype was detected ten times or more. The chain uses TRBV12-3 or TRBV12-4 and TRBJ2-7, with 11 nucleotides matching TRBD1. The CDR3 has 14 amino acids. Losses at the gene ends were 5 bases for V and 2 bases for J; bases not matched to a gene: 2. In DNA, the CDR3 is TGTGCCAGCAGTCGGGACAGGGGGGCCTACGAGCAGTACTTC. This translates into CASSRDRGAYEQYF.

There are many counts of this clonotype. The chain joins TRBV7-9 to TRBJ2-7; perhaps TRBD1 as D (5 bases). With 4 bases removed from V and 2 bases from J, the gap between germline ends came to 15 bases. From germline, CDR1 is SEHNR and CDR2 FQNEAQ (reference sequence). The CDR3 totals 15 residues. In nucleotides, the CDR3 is TGTGCCAGCAGCTCGCAGGGAAACCCTCCCTACGAGCAGTACTTC. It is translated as CASSSQGNPPYEQYF.

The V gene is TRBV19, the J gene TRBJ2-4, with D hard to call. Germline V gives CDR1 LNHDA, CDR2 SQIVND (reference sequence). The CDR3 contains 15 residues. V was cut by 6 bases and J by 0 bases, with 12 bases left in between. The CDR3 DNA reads TGTGCCAGTAGAACGGACGGCGCAGCCAAAAACATTCAGTACTTC. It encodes CASRTDGAAKNIQYF.

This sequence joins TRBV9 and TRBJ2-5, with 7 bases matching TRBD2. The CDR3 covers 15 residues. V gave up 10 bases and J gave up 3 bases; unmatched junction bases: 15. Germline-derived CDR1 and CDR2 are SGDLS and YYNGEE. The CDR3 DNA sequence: TGTGCCCCTCGGTCAATGGGGGGAGGGAAAGAGACCCAGTACTTC. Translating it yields CAPRSMGGGKETQYF. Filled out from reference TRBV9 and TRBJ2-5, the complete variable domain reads DSGVTQTPKHLITATGQRVTLRCSPRSGDLSVYWYQQSLDQGLQFLIQYYNGEERAKGNILERFSAQQFPDLHSELNLSSLELGDSALYFCAPRSMGGGKETQYFGPGTRLLVL.